This T cell receptor (beta chain) was observed in a study of shared clonotypes between healthy human individuals. Study-level points and caveats: Donors were few, which limited the genetic and exposure-history diversity represented. On the whole, naive subsets had larger estimated richness than memory subsets had. Rarefaction curves obtained for sorted subsets showed sequencing incomplete despite large depth.

Original data processing: ImmunoSEQ gave junction-only sequences without quality scores, so filtering differed. Measured with immunoSEQ multiplex PCR; TCRdb has only the in-frame clones, and not every one. V and J calls and clone size are copied from that table; D and trimming were computed from the DNA. Of a few million clones in the sample, 85% to 95% were seen once. Concerning this clone: Its antigen is still unknown.

Trimming removed 4 bases from V and 0 bases from J, with 15 bases in between. From germline, CDR1 is SGHTA and CDR2 FQGNSA. The CDR3 is 16 residues long. The sample taken for sequencing was naive CD4+ T cells from PBMCs. Documented subset: CD45RA+ positively selected. The receptor was isolated from a man aged 18 to 35 in good health. Some clones in this sample may be carry-over from other donors' samples. The J gene is TRBJ1-1, the V gene TRBV7-2, with no clear D. The CDR3 DNA reads TGTGCCAGCAGCTCCCGGGCCCCAGGATTGAACACTGAAGCTTTCTTT. Its protein product is CASSSRAPGLNTEAFF. The whole variable domain, remainder taken from reference TRBV7-2 and TRBJ1-1, is GAGVSQSPSNKVTEKGKDVELRCDPISGHTALYWYRQSLGQGLEFLIYFQGNSAPDKSGLPSDRFSAERTGGSVSTLTIQRTQQEDSAVYLCASSSRAPGLNTEAFFGQGTRLTVV.